This is a list of T cell receptor beta chains from one sample in a study of T cell repertoires in cytomegalovirus infection. TCRdb processed the reads anew with MiXCR; each CDR3 protein has one entry. The sample has around 100,000 distinct CDR3 sequences; about 17% are singletons. The specimen was PBMCs. Receptors were obtained from a human donor in good health (CMV status not recorded). Some clones in this sample may be carry-over from other donors' samples. Both conserved end residues are part of each CDR3. A D gene is named only where the DNA matches it firmly. A clone size is listed for some rows: how often the clone was seen (once, few, many), or a class if it is expanded.

abundance	v_gene	j_gene	d_gene	CDR3nt	CDR3aa
many	TRBV28	TRBJ1-2	.	TGTGCCAGCAGTACGGGCTATACTAACTATGGCTACACCTTC	CASSTGYTNYGYTF
many	TRBV7-2	TRBJ1-1	.	TGTGCCAGCAGCCCCTACTACGGAATGAACACTGAAGCTTTCTTT	CASSPYYGMNTEAFF
many	TRBV4-3	TRBJ1-2	.	TGCGCCAGCAGCCAAGATGTAGCTTATGGCTACACCTTC	CASSQDVAYGYTF
many	TRBV7-8	TRBJ2-1	TRBD1	TGTGCCAGCAGCAACAGGGGGCTGAATGAGCAGTTCTTC	CASSNRGLNEQFF
few	TRBV4-3	TRBJ2-6	TRBD2	TGCGCCAGCAGCCAAGGGGAGGGGCACGGGGCCAACGTCCTGACTTTC	CASSQGEGHGANVLTF
many	TRBV7-2	TRBJ1-1	.	TGTGCCAGCAGCTTAGTTTCAACTCTGAACACTGAAGCTTTCTTT	CASSLVSTLNTEAFF
many	TRBV7-8	TRBJ2-1	TRBD1	TGTGCCAGCAGCTGGGGACAGTTTGTGGGGAGCCCCAATGAGCAGTTCTTC	CASSWGQFVGSPNEQFF
.	TRBV6-2/TRBV6-3	TRBJ1-2	.	TGTGCCAGCAGTCCCGAGACGGACTATGGCTACACCTTC	CASSPETDYGYTF
.	TRBV20-1	TRBJ1-1	.	TGCAGTGCTATGGCCGGCAGCAACACTGAAGCTTTCTTT	CSAMAGSNTEAFF
many	TRBV11-2	TRBJ2-7	.	TGTGCCAGCAGTTCCCGACAGACATATCCAACCTACGAGCAGTACTTC	CASSSRQTYPTYEQYF
.	TRBV7-2	TRBJ2-6	.	TGTGCCAGCAGCTTAAGGAGGATCTCTGGGGCCAACGTCCTGACTTTC	CASSLRRISGANVLTF
.	TRBV3-1	TRBJ2-5	TRBD2	TGTGCCAGCAGCCAATCAGCCTCCGGGGGGAGCGGAGGGGAGACCCAGTACTTC	CASSQSASGGSGGETQYF
few	TRBV11-2	TRBJ2-2	TRBD2	TGTGCCAGCAGTTCTAGCGGGGGGATCGCCGGGGAGCTGTTTTTT	CASSSSGGIAGELFF
.	TRBV5-4	TRBJ1-1	TRBD1	TGTGCCAGCAGCCGTCGACAGGGGGGCACTGAAGCTTTCTTT	CASSRRQGGTEAFF
many	TRBV20-1	TRBJ2-3	TRBD2	TGCAGTGCTGTCGGAGTGGCTAGCGGGGGGCTAGATACGCAGTATTTT	CSAVGVASGGLDTQYF
many	TRBV6-1	TRBJ2-7	TRBD2	TGTGCCAGCAGTCTCTCTAGCGGGGGTTCCTACGAGCAGTACTTC	CASSLSSGGSYEQYF
.	TRBV27	TRBJ2-3	.	TGTGCCAGCAGAGCCCGAAAGGGGTCTTCTAGCACAGATACGCAGTATTTT	CASRARKGSSSTDTQYF
many	TRBV7-2	TRBJ2-5	TRBD1	TGTGCCAGCAGCCCGGGACAGGCTCGGGAGACCCAGTACTTC	CASSPGQARETQYF
few	TRBV29-1	TRBJ1-1	.	TGCAGCGTTGCCCCTCCTTCTACAGGGAAAGCTTTCTTT	CSVAPPSTGKAFF
many	TRBV7-2	TRBJ1-2	TRBD1	TGTGCCAGCAGCGCGTCAGGGGGCTATGGCTACACCTTC	CASSASGGYGYTF
many	TRBV10-3	TRBJ1-2	.	TGTGCCACCGACAAGCGGGGGGGCCCGGCGGACTATGGCTACACCTTC	CATDKRGGPADYGYTF
.	TRBV7-2	TRBJ1-3	.	TGTGCCAGCAGCTTTACAGGGAACGGAAACACCATATATTTT	CASSFTGNGNTIYF
many	TRBV7-9	TRBJ2-5	.	TGTGCCAGCAGCCAAACAGGACCCGAAGTCACCCAGTACTTC	CASSQTGPEVTQYF
.	TRBV13	TRBJ2-5	TRBD2	TGTGCCAGCAGCTTAGAATGGGGTGGCGGGGGGGCCGCTGACGAGACCCAGTACTTC	CASSLEWGGGGAADETQYF
few	TRBV7-2	TRBJ2-2	.	TGTGCCAGCAGCTTAGACGGGACGGGCACCGGGGAGCTGTTTTTT	CASSLDGTGTGELFF
many	TRBV20-1	TRBJ2-5	.	TGCAGTGCTGGGGGTAGAACTTCGGAGACCCAGTACTTC	CSAGGRTSETQYF
many	TRBV7-2	TRBJ2-1	.	TGTGCCAGCAGCTCTATACTCCGCAATGAGCAGTTCTTC	CASSSILRNEQFF
.	TRBV7-3	TRBJ2-7	.	TGTGCCAGCAGCTTATTCGGGAATAGCCCCGAGCAGTACTTC	CASSLFGNSPEQYF
many	TRBV25-1	TRBJ1-6	TRBD1	TGTGCCAGCAGTGCCCCGACAGGGGTAGGGGATTCACCCCTCCACTTT	CASSAPTGVGDSPLHF
many	TRBV7-6	TRBJ1-5	TRBD1	TGTGCCAGCAGCTTAGGACAGGGGGCAGGACAGCCCCAGCATTTT	CASSLGQGAGQPQHF
few	TRBV7-9	TRBJ2-1	.	TGTGCCAGCACCCAGGTTAATGAGCAGTTCTTC	CASTQVNEQFF
.	TRBV7-9	TRBJ2-6	.	TGTGCCAGCAGCTTGTGTGGGGCCAACGTCCTGACTTTC	CASSLCGANVLTF
many	TRBV7-2	TRBJ2-7	TRBD1	TGTGCCAGCAGCTTAGAGGTCAGGGGGCCCCAGTACTTC	CASSLEVRGPQYF
.	TRBV7-9	TRBJ1-3	.	TGTGCCAGCAGCTTGCACCTAACTGGAAACACCATATATTTT	CASSLHLTGNTIYF
many	TRBV7-8	TRBJ2-7	TRBD2	TGTGCCAGCAGGTCTTGGACGGGGGGGAACTACGAGCAGTACTTC	CASRSWTGGNYEQYF
.	TRBV7-2	TRBJ1-1	.	TGTGCCAGCAGCTTAGTGGCATTTGATCGGGCTTTCTTT	CASSLVAFDRAFF
many	TRBV19	TRBJ2-7	.	TGTGCCAGTAGCCGACGCCCATCCTACGAGCAGTACTTC	CASSRRPSYEQYF
few	TRBV2	TRBJ2-6	.	TGTGCCAGCAGTGAATTCCAGGGTGGGACAGGGGCCAACGTCCTGACTTTC	CASSEFQGGTGANVLTF
.	TRBV12-3/TRBV12-4	TRBJ1-6	.	TGTGCCAGCAGTTTTTGGGGGCGGGTCGGACATTCACCCCTCCACTTT	CASSFWGRVGHSPLHF
.	TRBV7-3	TRBJ1-2	.	TGTGCCAGCAGCCCCAGGGGCACAAACTATGGCTACACCTTC	CASSPRGTNYGYTF
few	TRBV7-3	TRBJ1-2	.	TGTGCCAGCAGCCCCATTTCAGGGGCTGGCTACACCTTC	CASSPISGAGYTF
.	TRBV5-4	TRBJ1-1	TRBD1	TGTGCCAGCAGCTTGTTGAGGGACAGGGGGGACACTGAAGCTTTCTTT	CASSLLRDRGDTEAFF
.	TRBV20-1	TRBJ2-5	.	TGCAGTGCTAGAGATAGCGGAGAGACCCAGTACTTC	CSARDSGETQYF
few	TRBV7-6	TRBJ2-2	.	TGTGCCAGCAGCCCAAGACCCACCGGGGAGCTGTTTTTT	CASSPRPTGELFF
.	TRBV4-2	TRBJ2-3	TRBD1	TGTGCCAGCAGCCAAGATGATGCGGGACAGGGGACAGATACGCAGTATTTT	CASSQDDAGQGTDTQYF
many	TRBV7-9	TRBJ1-1	.	TGTGCCAGCGGTTTGGGGGGACGAGGGACTGAAGCTTTCTTT	CASGLGGRGTEAFF
few	TRBV13	TRBJ1-1	.	TGTGCCAGCAGCTTAGAGGGAGGGGCCGGGACTGAAGCTTTCTTT	CASSLEGGAGTEAFF
.	TRBV28	TRBJ2-7	.	TGTGCCAGCAGTAGTGGGCTTTCCCTCGGGGAGCAGTACTTC	CASSSGLSLGEQYF
.	TRBV10-3	TRBJ1-5	.	TGTGCCATCCGAGAGACGGTTAATCAGCCCCAGCATTTT	CAIRETVNQPQHF
few	TRBV12-3/TRBV12-4	TRBJ2-1	.	TGTGCCAGCCGCCTGGCTCTGGGGAATGAGCAGTTCTTC	CASRLALGNEQFF
many	TRBV7-8	TRBJ2-7	.	TGTGCCAGCAGCGATCGTTGGGGGCAGAAAGAGCAGTACTTC	CASSDRWGQKEQYF
many	TRBV7-8	TRBJ2-2	TRBD2	TGTGCCAGCAGCTTAACTAGCGGGGCCCAGAACACCGGGGAGCTGTTTTTT	CASSLTSGAQNTGELFF